The next 20 T cell receptor beta chains were all read from a single sample in a study of blood T cell repertoires in COVID-19. The table came from immunoSEQ multiplex PCR; TCRdb's copy has only in-frame clones and leaves some out. Of under 250,000 clones listed, around 82% are singletons. Sequenced: peripheral blood. These receptors came from a woman in her 30s who had recovered from COVID-19.

The chain couples TRBV5-6 to TRBJ1-1, with a weak D call TRBD1 (6 bases). V was pared by 1 base and J by 2 bases, with 9 bases between. CDR1 is SGHDT and CDR2 is YYEEEE in the germline V gene. This CDR3 comprises 14 residues. The CDR3 loop is CASSLRQVNTEAFF. CDR3 DNA: TGTGCCAGCAGCTTGAGACAGGTTAACACTGAAGCTTTCTTT.

This rearrangement joins TRBV24-1 to TRBJ2-5; 10 bases line up with TRBD1. V shed 1 base and J 2 bases; nucleotides not matched to a gene: 3. The CDR3 spans 16 residues. From germline, CDR1 is KGHDR and CDR2 SFDVKD. The CDR3 DNA reads as TGTGCCACCAGTGATTTCGGGACAGGGGAACAAGAGACCCAGTACTTC. This gives the protein CATSDFGTGEQETQYF.

This sequence joins TRBV6-5 and TRBJ1-5; D is unresolved. Germline lookup yields CDR1 MNHEY and CDR2 SVGAGI. The CDR3 is 14 amino acids. The V gene lost 0 bases and the J gene lost 4 bases, with 7 bases spanning the gap. CDR3 nucleotides: TGTGCCAGCAGTTACTCTGGCCAAAATCAGCCCCAGCATTTT. This translates into CASSYSGQNQPQHF.

V gene TRBV5-1 combines with J gene TRBJ1-4; 11 bases are shared with TRBD1. Germline loops: CDR1 SGHRS, CDR2 YFSETQ. With V trimmed by 3 bases and J by 8 bases, 3 bases remained unmatched. This CDR3 is built from 14 residues. The CDR3 DNA follows: TGCGCCAGCAGCTCGGGACAGGGGGAAGAAAAACTGTTTTTT. This gives the protein CASSSGQGEEKLFF. The whole variable domain, filled in from reference TRBV5-1 and TRBJ1-4, reads KAGVTQTPRYLIKTRGQQVTLSCSPISGHRSVSWYQQTPGQGLQFLFEYFSETQRNKGNFPGRFSGRQFSNSRSEMNVSTLELGDSALYLCASSSGQGEEKLFFGSGTQLSVL.

The V and J genes are TRBV4-1 and TRBJ2-3; TRBD2 aligns across 8 bases. This CDR3 contains 16 residues. V gave up 4 bases and J gave up 4 bases; unmatched junction bases: 10. Looked up from germline, CDR1 is MGHRA and CDR2 is YSYEKL. This CDR3 reads CASSPDGGAAPDTQYF. The CDR3, as DNA: TGCGCCAGCAGCCCCGACGGGGGGGCAGCGCCAGATACGCAGTATTTT.

V and J are TRBV29-1 and TRBJ2-1; 11 nucleotides match TRBD2. J lost 5 bases, V lost 4 bases, and 4 bases had no gene match. CDR3 size: 14 residues. CDR1 is SQVTM and CDR2 is ANQGSEA in the germline V gene. The CDR3 spells CSVVGLAEHNEQFF. DNA of the CDR3: TGCAGCGTTGTGGGACTAGCGGAGCACAATGAGCAGTTCTTC.

This chain links TRBV27 with TRBJ2-7; 7 nucleotides agree with TRBD2. CDR1 is MNHEY, CDR2 SMNVEV, per germline (reference sequence). The CDR3 loop spans 17 amino acids. J lost 6 bases, V lost 0 bases, and 14 bases had no gene match. The DNA for the CDR3 is TGTGCCAGCAGTTTATCGGGAGGGACTAAAGTTGCAGGCGAGCAGTACTTC. It codes for CASSLSGGTKVAGEQYF.

The V and J genes are TRBV6-6 and TRBJ2-7; D might be TRBD1 (5 bases). The V and J ends lost 4 bases and 3 bases respectively, with 13 bases between them. The CDR3 has 14 amino acids. Germline V CDR1 and CDR2: MNHNY, SVGAGI (reference sequence). CDR3 loop: CASSWQGAHYEQYF. In nucleotides, the CDR3 is TGTGCCAGCAGTTGGCAGGGCGCTCACTACGAGCAGTACTTC.

The chain is built from TRBV5-5 and TRBJ1-5, with D possibly matching TRBD1 (5 bases). The germline V gene encodes CDR1 SGHKS and CDR2 YYEKEE (reference sequence). This CDR3 comprises 15 residues. V lost 1 base to trimming and J lost 1 base, with 9 bases between them. The CDR3 region has the DNA TGTGCCAGCAGCTTGAAGGGGAACAGCAATCAGCCCCAGCATTTT. Amino acids: CASSLKGNSNQPQHF. Full variable domain (outside the CDR3, taken from reference TRBV5-5 and TRBJ1-5): DAGVTQSPTHLIKTRGQQVTLRCSPISGHKSVSWYQQVLGQGPQFIFQYYEKEERGRGNFPDRFSARQFPNYSSELNVNALLLGDSALYLCASSLKGNSNQPQHFGDGTRLSIL.

V gene TRBV7-3 combines with J gene TRBJ2-2, with 11 bases that match TRBD2. Germline V lookup: CDR1 SGHTA, CDR2 FQGTGA. This CDR3 has 15 amino acids. Unmatched junction bases numbered 9, after V lost 11 bases and J lost 4 bases. This CDR3 reads CAGRGLAGGTGELFF. The CDR3 DNA reads TGTGCCGGGCGCGGGCTAGCGGGGGGCACCGGGGAGCTGTTTTTT.

J is TRBJ2-1 and V is TRBV30, with 10 positions matching TRBD2. Germline V gene data show CDR1 as GTSNPN and CDR2 as SVGIG (reference sequence). The length of the CDR3 is 21 residues. Losses at the gene ends were 2 bases for V and 14 bases for J; bases not matched to a gene: 33. CDR3 bases: TGTGCCTGGAGTCCAGAGACTAGCGGGCCAAGCTGGCATCCATTTCAACAGGGAGAGTTCTTC. It specifies CAWSPETSGPSWHPFQQGEFF.

This clone appeared a single time. The chain recombines TRBV28 with TRBJ2-2; 9 nucleotides match TRBD2. J was trimmed by 7 bases and V by 3 bases; bases with no gene match: 6. The CDR3 totals 15 residues. The germline V gene has CDR1 MDHEN and CDR2 SYDVKM. CDR3 sequence: CASSLLAGSGGELFF. CDR3 nucleotides: TGTGCCAGCAGTTTGCTAGCGGGGTCGGGCGGGGAGCTGTTTTTT.

The CDR3 region has the DNA TGTGCCAGCAGCGCGACAGGCCCCCACAATCAGCCCCAGCATTTT. Translation: CASSATGPHNQPQHF. V gene TRBV2 combines with J gene TRBJ1-5, with D tentatively TRBD1 (6 bases). CDR1 and CDR2 (germline): SNHLY, FYNNEI. CDR3 length equals 15 residues. Trimming shortened V by 6 bases and J by 3 bases, and 15 bases separated the two germline ends.

V gene TRBV7-3 combines with J gene TRBJ2-5, with 10 bases that match TRBD1. Germline V gene lookup returns CDR1 SGHTA and CDR2 FQGTGA. There are 15 residues in the CDR3. The V and J ends lost 2 bases and 7 bases, in that order; junction bases with no gene match: 7. The CDR3 region has the DNA TGTGCCAGCAGCTTAGAGGGGACAGGGGTGCGGACCCAGTACTTC. Amino acids: CASSLEGTGVRTQYF.

The chain carries TRBV9 and TRBJ2-5; D is perhaps TRBD1 (6 bases). V was clipped by 3 bases and J by 1 base, with 10 bases between them. This CDR3 has 14 amino acids. Germline V gene data show CDR1 as SGDLS and CDR2 as YYNGEE. The CDR3 DNA reads as TGTGCCAGCAGCGCCTGGGACACCCAAGAGACCCAGTACTTC. Translation gives CASSAWDTQETQYF.

A remark on this clone: One junction end does not reproduce the germline sequence, and a read error may be involved. The chain carries TRBV3-1 (or the pseudogene TRBV3-2) and TRBJ2-1, with 9 bases identical to TRBD2. The germline gives CDR1 LGHDT, CDR2 YNNKEL (reference sequence). This CDR3 has 19 residues. The CDR3 DNA sequence: TGTGCCAGCAGACAAGACCCAACGTATAGCGGGAGCTCCTACAATGAGCAGTTCTTC. Translation: CASRQDPTYSGSSYNEQFF.

This chain links TRBV24-1 with TRBJ2-7, with D perhaps TRBD1 (6 bases). The germline CDR1 and CDR2 sequences are KGHDR and SFDVKD. V lost 5 bases and J lost 0, with 10 bases in between. There are 14 residues in the CDR3. The CDR3 DNA reads TGTGCCACCAGTGTAGCAGGGGACTCCTACGAGCAGTACTTC. Its protein product is CATSVAGDSYEQYF.

A word on this clone: The same CDR3 also results from other DNA sequences found in this sample. This chain uses TRBV28 with TRBJ2-7; no clear D. The CDR3 is 11 residues long. Germline V gene data show CDR1 as MDHEN and CDR2 as SYDVKM. Trimming removed 1 base from V and 6 bases from J, with 4 bases in between. The CDR3 DNA reads as TGTGCCAGCAGTTTATTGGCCGAGCAGTACTTC. Its protein product is CASSLLAEQYF.

The genes are TRBV19 and TRBJ2-1; 7 nucleotides agree with TRBD2. The CDR3 runs to 14 residues. CDR1 is LNHDA, CDR2 SQIVND, per germline (reference sequence). Trimming took 7 bases from V and 12 from J; bases not matched to a gene: 15. CDR3 nucleotide sequence: TGTGCCAGTACAGCGGGGCAAATGGAGTTAAGGCAGTTCTTC. Its translation: CASTAGQMELRQFF.

The chain has TRBV3-1 (or the pseudogene TRBV3-2) and TRBJ2-7, with D unresolved. This CDR3 region has 14 residues. The V gene lost 0 bases and the J gene lost 1 base, with 7 bases spanning the gap. Germline values: CDR1 LGHDT, CDR2 YNNKEL (reference sequence). This CDR3 reads CASSQDRFSYEQYF. The CDR3 bases are TGTGCCAGCAGCCAAGACAGGTTTTCCTACGAGCAGTACTTC.